The 27 T cell receptor beta chains below all came from one sample that was sequenced in a study of monozygotic twins with inflammatory bowel disease (dated by TCRdb to between 2019 and 2020). Receptors were amplified or captured by 5' RACE. TCRdb records Illumina HiSeq 2500 as the sequencer. Reprocessed by TCRdb, the reads give a single entry per CDR3 protein sequence, without DNA. In this sample's table one finds approximately 400,000 distinct CDR3 sequences. The top ten clones comprise 2% to 2.5% of the sample. Sequences were obtained from blood. The origin of the receptors is a human donor with ulcerative colitis or Crohn's disease, or a healthy co-twin of an affected twin (not recorded which).

This chain joins TRBV20-1 and TRBJ2-1; TCRdb's D call of TRBD1 is untestable without DNA. Germline V CDR1 and CDR2: DFQATT, SNEGSKA (reference sequence). This CDR3 spans 17 amino acids. CDR3 in amino acids: CSARDVGTHPAGNEQFF.

The chain recombines TRBV12-3 or TRBV12-4 with TRBJ2-1; TCRdb calls TRBD2, which cannot be checked without DNA. The CDR3 totals 13 residues. The chain's CDR3 is CASSPTTNGEQFF.

The V gene is TRBV5-1, the J gene TRBJ2-1; absent DNA, TCRdb's TRBD1 call cannot be checked. The CDR3 consists of 17 residues. The germline V gene has CDR1 SGHRS and CDR2 YFSETQ. The CDR3 spells CASSSQPTTLPRNEQFF.

The V and J genes are TRBV4-1 and TRBJ1-2; TCRdb's D gene call, TRBD1, goes unchecked for lack of DNA. The length of the CDR3 is 17 residues. CDR1 MGHRA and CDR2 YSYEKL come from the germline V gene. This CDR3 is CASSQSAPGQGNYGYTF.

This chain uses TRBV13 with TRBJ2-2; the TCRdb D gene call, TRBD2, has no DNA to confirm it. Germline V gives CDR1 PRHDT, CDR2 FYEKMQ (reference sequence). This CDR3 is 17 amino acids long. The CDR3 reads CAGARSSGGRNTGELFF.

The chain combines TRBV24-1 with TRBJ2-1; TCRdb names TRBD1, which stays unverified in the absence of DNA. This CDR3 has 15 residues. CDR1 and CDR2 from the germline V gene are KGHDR and SFDVKD. The CDR3 region is CATSDSRTGIDEQFF.

This sequence joins TRBV5-1 and TRBJ2-3; TCRdb outputs TRBD1, but without DNA this stays unchecked. Germline V gene data show CDR1 as SGHRS and CDR2 as YFSETQ. CDR3 length equals 16 residues. CDR3 sequence: CASSLKGQGGLDTQYF.

The J gene is TRBJ2-7, the V gene TRBV28; without DNA, the TCRdb call of TRBD1 cannot be checked. This CDR3 contains 14 residues. Germline CDR1 and CDR2: MDHEN and SYDVKM. CDR3 region: CASSPRMAPGEQYF.

The gene calls are TRBV5-1 and TRBJ2-7; TCRdb proposes TRBD2, but this gene call is untestable without DNA. Germline V CDR1 and CDR2: SGHRS, YFSETQ. The CDR3 totals 17 residues. The CDR3 reads CASSLAGTGGKNREQYF.

This CDR3 is CASSWGLDPPYNEQFF. The J gene is TRBJ2-1, the V gene TRBV7-3; the D gene TCRdb calls, TRBD2, cannot be checked with no DNA. Germline V gene sequence: CDR1 SGHTA, CDR2 FQGTGA. The length of the CDR3 is 16 residues.

This chain uses TRBV24-1 with TRBJ1-1; with no DNA, the TCRdb D assignment of TRBD1 cannot be verified. CDR3 length: 16 residues. Germline CDR1 and CDR2: KGHDR and SFDVKD. CDR3 sequence reads: CATSALRGTKDTEAFF.

This chain uses TRBV7-7 with TRBJ1-2; TCRdb designates TRBD1, a call that cannot be tested without DNA. Per the germline V gene, CDR1 is SSHAT and CDR2 is FNYEAQ (reference sequence). The CDR3 contains 16 residues. The CDR3: CASSPPGQGGTYGYTF.

The chain joins TRBV20-1 to TRBJ2-5; the TCRdb D gene call, TRBD1, has no DNA to confirm it. Germline V gene sequence: CDR1 DFQATT, CDR2 SNEGSKA (reference sequence). This CDR3 comprises 14 residues. CDR3 loop: CSAPKDRNEETQYF.

The chain employs TRBV5-5 and TRBJ1-4. This CDR3 is 16 amino acids long. CDR1 and CDR2 from the germline V gene are SGHKS and YYEKEE (reference sequence). The CDR3 reads CASSLTAIEVYEKLFF.

The chain has TRBV11-1 and TRBJ2-1. CDR1 and CDR2 (germline): SGHAT, FQDESV (reference sequence). This CDR3 has 12 residues. CDR3 amino acids: CASSPSSGEQFF.

The V and J genes are TRBV4-2 and TRBJ2-7; the TRBD1 assignment by TCRdb is unverifiable without DNA. Germline assignment: CDR1 LGHNA and CDR2 YNFKEQ. The CDR3 is 16 amino acids. This CDR3 reads CASSQVEAGDSAEQYF.

The chain links TRBV28 to TRBJ2-7; the TCRdb D gene call, TRBD1, has no DNA to confirm it. Germline V CDR1 and CDR2: MDHEN, SYDVKM. CDR3 size: 15 residues. CDR3 loop: CASSFPAPVGVEQYF.

The V gene is TRBV6-5, the J gene TRBJ1-1. This CDR3 region has 12 residues. Germline V gene data show CDR1 as MNHEY and CDR2 as SVGAGI. This CDR3 is CASSFGYGEAFF.

The rearrangement joins TRBV20-1 to TRBJ1-2. The CDR3 contains 13 residues. CDR1 is DFQATT, CDR2 SNEGSKA, per germline (reference sequence). The chain's CDR3 is CSARSVTNYGYTF.

The rearrangement joins TRBV29-1 to TRBJ2-5; as DNA is missing, the TRBD2 call by TCRdb cannot be tested. The CDR3 contains 20 residues. Germline V CDR1 and CDR2: SQVTM, ANQGSEA. This chain's CDR3 is CSEDREPPGLAGGGQETQYF.

This chain joins TRBV2 and TRBJ1-1; TCRdb returns TRBD1, unconfirmable since there is no DNA. Germline V CDR1 and CDR2: SNHLY, FYNNEI. The CDR3 has 14 residues. CDR3: CASSEGSRSAEAFF.

This chain connects TRBV3-1 to TRBJ1-3; TCRdb picks TRBD1, but there is no DNA to check that call. CDR1 is LGHDT and CDR2 is YNNKEL in the germline V gene (reference sequence). The CDR3 sequence is 17 residues long. This CDR3 reads CASSYEFRDREGNTIYF.

V and J are TRBV28 and TRBJ2-6; TCRdb's D gene call, TRBD1, goes unchecked for lack of DNA. CDR3 size: 19 residues. CDR1 is MDHEN, CDR2 SYDVKM, per germline. The CDR3 sequence: CASRPIRQGLLSGANVLTF.

The chain joins TRBV5-1 to TRBJ2-2; TCRdb's D gene call, TRBD2, goes unchecked for lack of DNA. The CDR3 extends over 15 amino acids. CDR1 SGHRS and CDR2 YFSETQ come from the germline V gene. CDR3 loop: CASSSTSGSPGELFF.

This rearrangement joins TRBV6-5 to TRBJ2-7. Germline assignment: CDR1 MNHEY and CDR2 SVGAGI. CDR3 length equals 12 residues. CDR3 loop: CASKASVDEQYF.

CDR3 sequence: CASSNGPYEQYF. The chain joins TRBV6-5 to TRBJ2-7. The CDR3 is 12 amino acids. The V gene's germline CDR1 is MNHEY and CDR2 SVGAGI.

The J gene is TRBJ2-3, the V gene TRBV20-1; TCRdb names TRBD1, which stays unverified in the absence of DNA. The CDR3 runs to 18 residues. The V gene's germline CDR1 is DFQATT and CDR2 SNEGSKA (reference sequence). The CDR3 loop reads CSARGWTGQLADTDTQYF.